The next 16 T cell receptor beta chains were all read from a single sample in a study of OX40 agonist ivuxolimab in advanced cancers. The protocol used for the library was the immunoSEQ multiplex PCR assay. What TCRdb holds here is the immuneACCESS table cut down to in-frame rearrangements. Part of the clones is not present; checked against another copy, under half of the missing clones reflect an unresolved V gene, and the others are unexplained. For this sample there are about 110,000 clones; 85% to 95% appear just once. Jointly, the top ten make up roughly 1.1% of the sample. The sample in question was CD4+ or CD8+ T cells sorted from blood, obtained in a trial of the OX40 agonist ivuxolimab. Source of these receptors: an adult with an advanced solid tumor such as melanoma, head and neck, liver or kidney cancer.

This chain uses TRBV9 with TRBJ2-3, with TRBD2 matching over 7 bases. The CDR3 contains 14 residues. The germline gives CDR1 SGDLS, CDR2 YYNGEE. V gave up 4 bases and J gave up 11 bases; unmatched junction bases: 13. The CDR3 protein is CASSSLTPGTKQYF. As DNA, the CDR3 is TGTGCCAGCAGCTCGTTAACCCCCGGGACTAAGCAGTATTTT.

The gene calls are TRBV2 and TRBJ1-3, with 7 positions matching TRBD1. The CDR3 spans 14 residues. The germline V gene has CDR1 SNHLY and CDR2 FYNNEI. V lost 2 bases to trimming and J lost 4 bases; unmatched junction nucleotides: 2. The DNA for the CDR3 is TGTGCCAGCAGTGAACAGGGACAGGGAAACACCATATATTTT. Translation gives CASSEQGQGNTIYF.

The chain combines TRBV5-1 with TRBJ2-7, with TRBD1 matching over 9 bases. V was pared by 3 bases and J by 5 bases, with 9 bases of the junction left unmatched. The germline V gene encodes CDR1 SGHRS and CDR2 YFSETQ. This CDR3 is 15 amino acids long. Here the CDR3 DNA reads TGCGCCAGCAGCTCTTCGGGACAGGGTCTTGACGAGCAGTACTTC. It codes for CASSSSGQGLDEQYF.

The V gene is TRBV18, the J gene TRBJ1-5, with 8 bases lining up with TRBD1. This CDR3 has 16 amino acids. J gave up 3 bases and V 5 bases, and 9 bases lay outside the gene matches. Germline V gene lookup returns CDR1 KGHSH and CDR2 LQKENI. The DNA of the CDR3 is TGTGCCAGCTCAGGAGTGGGGACAGGAGCCAATCAGCCCCAGCATTTT. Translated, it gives CASSGVGTGANQPQHF. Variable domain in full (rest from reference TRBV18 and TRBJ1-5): NAGVMQNPRHLVRRRGQEARLRCSPMKGHSHVYWYRQLPEEGLKFMVYLQKENIIDESGMPKERFSAEFPKEGPSILRIQQVVRGDSAAYFCASSGVGTGANQPQHFGDGTRLSIL.

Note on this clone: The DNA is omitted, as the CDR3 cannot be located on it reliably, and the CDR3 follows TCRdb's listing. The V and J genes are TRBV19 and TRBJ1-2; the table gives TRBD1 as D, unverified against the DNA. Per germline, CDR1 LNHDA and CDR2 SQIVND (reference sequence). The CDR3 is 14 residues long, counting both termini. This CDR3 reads CASSIGQDFRGYTF.

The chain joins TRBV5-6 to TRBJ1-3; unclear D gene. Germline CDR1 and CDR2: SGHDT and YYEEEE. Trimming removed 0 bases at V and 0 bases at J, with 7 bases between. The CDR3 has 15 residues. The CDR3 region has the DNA TGTGCCAGCAGCTTGGACAGTCGCTCTGGAAACACCATATATTTT. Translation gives CASSLDSRSGNTIYF.

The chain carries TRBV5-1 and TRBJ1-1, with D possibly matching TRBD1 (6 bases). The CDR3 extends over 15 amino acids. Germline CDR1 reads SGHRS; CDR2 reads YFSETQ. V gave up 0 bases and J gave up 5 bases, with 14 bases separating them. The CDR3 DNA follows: TGCGCCAGCAGCTTGGCCCTTGGAGGGGGTACTGAAGCTTTCTTT. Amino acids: CASSLALGGGTEAFF.

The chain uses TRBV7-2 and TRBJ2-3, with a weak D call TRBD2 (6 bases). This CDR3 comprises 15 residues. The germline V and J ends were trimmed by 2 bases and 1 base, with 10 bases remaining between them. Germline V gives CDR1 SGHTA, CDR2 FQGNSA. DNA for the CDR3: TGTGCCAGCAGCTTATTACCTAGCGGCACAGATACGCAGTATTTT. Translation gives CASSLLPSGTDTQYF.

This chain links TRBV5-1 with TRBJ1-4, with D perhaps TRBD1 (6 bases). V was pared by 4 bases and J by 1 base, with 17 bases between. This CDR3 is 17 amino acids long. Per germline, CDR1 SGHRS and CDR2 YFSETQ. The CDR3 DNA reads TGCGCCAGCAGCCCAATCCGAGGGGGTGGAACTAATGAAAAACTGTTTTTT. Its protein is CASSPIRGGGTNEKLFF. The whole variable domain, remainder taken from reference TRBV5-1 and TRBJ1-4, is KAGVTQTPRYLIKTRGQQVTLSCSPISGHRSVSWYQQTPGQGLQFLFEYFSETQRNKGNFPGRFSGRQFSNSRSEMNVSTLELGDSALYLCASSPIRGGGTNEKLFFGSGTQLSVL.

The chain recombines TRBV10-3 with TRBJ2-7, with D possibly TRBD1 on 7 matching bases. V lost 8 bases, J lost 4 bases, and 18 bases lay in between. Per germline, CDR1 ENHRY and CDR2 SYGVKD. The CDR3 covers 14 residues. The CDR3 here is CAIEAGAGGYEQYF. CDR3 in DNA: TGTGCCATCGAAGCTGGGGCAGGGGGGTACGAGCAGTACTTC.

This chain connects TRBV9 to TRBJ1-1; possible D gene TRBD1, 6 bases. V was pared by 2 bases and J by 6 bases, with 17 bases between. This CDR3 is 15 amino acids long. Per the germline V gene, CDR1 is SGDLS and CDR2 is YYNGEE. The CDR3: CASSVVRGQAAEAFF. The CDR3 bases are TGTGCCAGCAGCGTTGTCAGGGGTCAGGCCGCTGAAGCTTTCTTT. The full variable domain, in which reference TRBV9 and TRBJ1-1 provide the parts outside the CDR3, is DSGVTQTPKHLITATGQRVTLRCSPRSGDLSVYWYQQSLDQGLQFLIQYYNGEERAKGNILERFSAQQFPDLHSELNLSSLELGDSALYFCASSVVRGQAAEAFFGQGTRLTVV.

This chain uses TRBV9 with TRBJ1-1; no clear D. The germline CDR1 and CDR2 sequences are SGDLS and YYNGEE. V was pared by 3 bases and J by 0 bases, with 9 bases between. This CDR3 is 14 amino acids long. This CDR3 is CASSAGYLNTEAFF. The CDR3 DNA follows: TGTGCCAGCAGCGCCGGATATTTGAACACTGAAGCTTTCTTT. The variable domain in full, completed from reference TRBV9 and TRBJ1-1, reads DSGVTQTPKHLITATGQRVTLRCSPRSGDLSVYWYQQSLDQGLQFLIQYYNGEERAKGNILERFSAQQFPDLHSELNLSSLELGDSALYFCASSAGYLNTEAFFGQGTRLTVV.

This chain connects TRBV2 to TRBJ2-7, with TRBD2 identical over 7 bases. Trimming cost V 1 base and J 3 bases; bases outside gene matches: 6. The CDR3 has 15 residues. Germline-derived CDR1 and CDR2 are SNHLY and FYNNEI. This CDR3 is CASSEGVAGGYEQYF. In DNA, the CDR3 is TGTGCCAGCAGTGAAGGGGTAGCGGGTGGCTACGAGCAGTACTTC.

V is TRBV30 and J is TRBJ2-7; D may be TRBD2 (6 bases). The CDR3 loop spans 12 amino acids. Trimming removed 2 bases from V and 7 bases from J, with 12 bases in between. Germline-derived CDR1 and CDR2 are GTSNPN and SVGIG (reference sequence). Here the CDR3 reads CAWSLSSGEQYF. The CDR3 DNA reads TGTGCCTGGAGTTTGAGTAGCGGAGAGCAGTACTTC.

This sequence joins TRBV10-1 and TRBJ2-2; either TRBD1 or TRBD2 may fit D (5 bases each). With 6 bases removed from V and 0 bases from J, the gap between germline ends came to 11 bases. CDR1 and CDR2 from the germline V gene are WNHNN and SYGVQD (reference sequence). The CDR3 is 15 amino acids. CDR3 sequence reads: CASRPGTANTGELFF. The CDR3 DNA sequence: TGCGCCAGCAGACCCGGGACGGCGAACACCGGGGAGCTGTTTTTT.

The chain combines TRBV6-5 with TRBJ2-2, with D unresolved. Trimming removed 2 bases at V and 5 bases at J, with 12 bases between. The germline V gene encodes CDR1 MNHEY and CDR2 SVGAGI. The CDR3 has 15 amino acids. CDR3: CASSYDGRPTGELFF. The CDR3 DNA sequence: TGTGCCAGCAGTTACGACGGCCGCCCAACCGGGGAGCTGTTTTTT.